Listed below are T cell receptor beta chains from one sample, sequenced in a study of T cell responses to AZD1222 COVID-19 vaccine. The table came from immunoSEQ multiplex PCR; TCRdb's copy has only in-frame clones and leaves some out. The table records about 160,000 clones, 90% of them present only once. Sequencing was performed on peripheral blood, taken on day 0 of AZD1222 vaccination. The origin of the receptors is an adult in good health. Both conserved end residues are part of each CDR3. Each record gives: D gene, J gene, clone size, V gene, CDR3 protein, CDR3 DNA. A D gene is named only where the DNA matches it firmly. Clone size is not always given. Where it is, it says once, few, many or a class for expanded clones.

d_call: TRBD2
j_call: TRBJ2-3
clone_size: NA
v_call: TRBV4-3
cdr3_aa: CASSQAVAGGHGDTQYF
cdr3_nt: TGCGCCAGCAGCCAAGCCGTAGCGGGGGGGCATGGAGATACGCAGTATTTT

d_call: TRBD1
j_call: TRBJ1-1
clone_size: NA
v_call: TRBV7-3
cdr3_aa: CASAQGALSEAFF
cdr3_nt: TGTGCCAGCGCTCAGGGGGCTTTGTCTGAAGCTTTCTTT

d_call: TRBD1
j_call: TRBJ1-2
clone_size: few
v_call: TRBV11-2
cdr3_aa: CASSAGQGYGYTF
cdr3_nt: TGTGCCAGCAGCGCGGGACAGGGCTATGGCTACACCTTC

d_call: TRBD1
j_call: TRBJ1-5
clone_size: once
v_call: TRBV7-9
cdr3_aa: CASSPDRENQPQHF
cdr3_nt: TGTGCCAGCAGCCCGGACAGGGAAAATCAGCCCCAGCATTTT

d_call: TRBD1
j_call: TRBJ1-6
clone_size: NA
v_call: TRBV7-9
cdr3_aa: CASSPRQGNSPLHF
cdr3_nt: TGTGCCAGCAGCCCCCGACAGGGTAATTCACCCCTCCACTTT

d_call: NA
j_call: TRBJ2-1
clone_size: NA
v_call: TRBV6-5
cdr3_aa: CASSYGGPQFF
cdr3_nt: TGTGCCAGCAGTTACGGCGGGCCCCAGTTCTTC

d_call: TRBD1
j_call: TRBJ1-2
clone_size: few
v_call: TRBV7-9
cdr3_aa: CASSHRTGELTNYGYTF
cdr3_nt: TGTGCCAGCAGCCACCGGACAGGGGAGCTAACTAACTATGGCTACACCTTC

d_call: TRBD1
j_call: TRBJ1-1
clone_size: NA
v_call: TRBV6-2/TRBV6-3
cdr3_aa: CASSYSGTGAEAFF
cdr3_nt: TGTGCCAGCAGTTACTCCGGGACAGGGGCTGAAGCTTTCTTT

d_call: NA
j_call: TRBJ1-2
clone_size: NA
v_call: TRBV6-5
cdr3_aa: CASSRTSNYGYTF
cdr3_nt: TGTGCCAGCAGCCGCACATCGAACTATGGCTACACCTTC

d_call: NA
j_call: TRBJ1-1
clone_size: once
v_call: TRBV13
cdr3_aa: CASSLLGQYNTEAFF
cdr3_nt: TGTGCCAGCAGCCTCTTGGGGCAGTACAACACTGAAGCTTTCTTT

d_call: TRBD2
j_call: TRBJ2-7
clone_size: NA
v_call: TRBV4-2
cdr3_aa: CASSQDRGSGGSYEQYF
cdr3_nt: TGTGCCAGCAGCCAAGATCGGGGTAGCGGGGGGTCCTACGAGCAGTACTTC

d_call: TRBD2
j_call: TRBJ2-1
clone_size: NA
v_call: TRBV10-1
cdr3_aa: CASSGLAGGSSYNEQFF
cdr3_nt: TGCGCCAGCAGTGGCCTAGCGGGGGGGAGCTCCTACAATGAGCAGTTCTTC

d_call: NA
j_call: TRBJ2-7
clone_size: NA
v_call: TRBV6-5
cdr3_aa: CASSYSTGGQDEQYF
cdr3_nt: TGTGCCAGCAGTTACTCGACGGGGGGACAGGACGAGCAGTACTTC

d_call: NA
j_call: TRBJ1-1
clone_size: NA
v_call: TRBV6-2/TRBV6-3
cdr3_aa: CASSYHLGNTEAFF
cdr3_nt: TGTGCCAGCAGTTACCACCTTGGGAACACTGAAGCTTTCTTT

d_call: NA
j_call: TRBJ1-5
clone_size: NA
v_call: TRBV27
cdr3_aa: CASSSGLKNSNQPQHF
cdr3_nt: TGTGCCAGCAGTTCGGGTTTGAAGAATAGCAATCAGCCCCAGCATTTT

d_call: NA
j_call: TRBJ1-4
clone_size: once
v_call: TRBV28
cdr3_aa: CASSFVNVNEKLFF
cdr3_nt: TGTGCCAGCAGTTTCGTCAACGTCAATGAAAAACTGTTTTTT

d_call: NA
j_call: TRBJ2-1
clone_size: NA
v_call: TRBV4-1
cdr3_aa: CASSQEGGGLYNEQFF
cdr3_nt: TGCGCCAGCAGCCAAGAAGGAGGGGGCCTTTACAATGAGCAGTTCTTC

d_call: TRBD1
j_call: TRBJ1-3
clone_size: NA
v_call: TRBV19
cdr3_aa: CASSMDRATSGNTIYF
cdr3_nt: TGTGCCAGTAGTATGGACAGGGCCACATCTGGAAACACCATATATTTT

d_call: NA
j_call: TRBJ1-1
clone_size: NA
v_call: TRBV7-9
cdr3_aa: CASSLNGGLDTEAFF
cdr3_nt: TGTGCCAGCAGCTTAAATGGGGGGCTTGACACTGAAGCTTTCTTT

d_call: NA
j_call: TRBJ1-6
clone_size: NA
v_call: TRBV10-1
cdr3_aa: CASSAGTQSPLHF
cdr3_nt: TGCGCCAGCAGTGCGGGGACACAATCACCCCTCCACTTT

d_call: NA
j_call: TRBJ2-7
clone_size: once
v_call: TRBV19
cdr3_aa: CASKGRDYEQYF
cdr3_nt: TGTGCCAGTAAAGGCAGGGACTACGAGCAGTACTTC

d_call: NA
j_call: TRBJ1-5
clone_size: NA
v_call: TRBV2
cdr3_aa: CASGGPGGGQPQHF
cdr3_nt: TGTGCCAGCGGCGGACCCGGGGGAGGCCAGCCCCAGCATTTT

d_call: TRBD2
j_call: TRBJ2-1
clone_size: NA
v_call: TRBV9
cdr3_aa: CASSLRAGGYNEQFF
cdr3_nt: TGTGCCAGCAGCCTCCGAGCGGGGGGCTACAATGAGCAGTTCTTC

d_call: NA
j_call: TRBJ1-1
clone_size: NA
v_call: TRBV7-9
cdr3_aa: CASSLTGSKDTEAFF
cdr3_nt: TGTGCCAGCAGTTTAACAGGGTCTAAGGACACTGAAGCTTTCTTT

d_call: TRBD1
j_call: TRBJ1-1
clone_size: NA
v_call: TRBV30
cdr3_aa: CASRDSYTEAFF
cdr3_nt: TGTGCCTCCCGGGACAGCTACACTGAAGCTTTCTTT

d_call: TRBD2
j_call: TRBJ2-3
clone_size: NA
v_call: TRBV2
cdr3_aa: CAGSSGEPPDTQYF
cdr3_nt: TGTGCCGGATCAAGCGGGGAGCCGCCAGATACGCAGTATTTT

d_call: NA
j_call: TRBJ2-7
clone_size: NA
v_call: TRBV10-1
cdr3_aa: CASSGIWGHEQYF
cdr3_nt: TGCGCCAGCAGTGGGATATGGGGACACGAGCAGTACTTC

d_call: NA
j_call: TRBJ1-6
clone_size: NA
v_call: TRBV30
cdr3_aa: CAWSVQSGRWAPLHF
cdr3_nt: TGTGCCTGGAGTGTACAGTCCGGTCGGTGGGCACCCCTCCACTTT

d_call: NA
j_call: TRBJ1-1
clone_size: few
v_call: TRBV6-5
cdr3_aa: CASSYSEGYSEAFF
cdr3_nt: TGTGCCAGCAGTTACTCGGAGGGTTACAGTGAAGCTTTCTTT

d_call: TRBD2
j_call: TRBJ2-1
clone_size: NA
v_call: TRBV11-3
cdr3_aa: CASSFSAGGHNEQFF
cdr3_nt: TGTGCCAGCAGCTTTTCAGCGGGGGGGCACAATGAGCAGTTCTTC

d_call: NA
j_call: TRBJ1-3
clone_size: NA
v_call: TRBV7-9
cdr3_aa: CASSLAGSGNTIYF
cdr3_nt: TGTGCCAGCAGCCTCGCGGGCTCTGGAAACACCATATATTTT

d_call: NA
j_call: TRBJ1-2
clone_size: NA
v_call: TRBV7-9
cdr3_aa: CASIPREGYHGYTF
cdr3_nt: TGTGCCAGCATCCCAAGAGAGGGGTACCATGGCTACACCTTC

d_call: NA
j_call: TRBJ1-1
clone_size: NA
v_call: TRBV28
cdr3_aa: CATAGGALRAFF
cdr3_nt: TGTGCCACCGCGGGGGGGGCGCTGAGGGCTTTCTTT

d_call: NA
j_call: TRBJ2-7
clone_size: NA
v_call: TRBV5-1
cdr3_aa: CASSLDGISEQYF
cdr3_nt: TGCGCCAGCAGCTTGGACGGGATCTCCGAGCAGTACTTC

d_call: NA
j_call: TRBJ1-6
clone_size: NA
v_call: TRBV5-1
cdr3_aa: CASSLGSGGSPLHF
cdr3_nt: TGCGCCAGCAGCTTGGGGTCCGGCGGCTCACCCCTCCACTTT

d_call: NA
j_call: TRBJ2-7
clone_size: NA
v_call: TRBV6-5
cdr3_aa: CASRIRSSYEQYF
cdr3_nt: TGTGCCAGCAGGATCAGGAGCTCCTACGAGCAGTACTTC

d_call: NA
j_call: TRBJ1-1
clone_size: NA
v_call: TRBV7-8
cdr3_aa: CASSLLTVNTEAFF
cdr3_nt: TGTGCCAGCAGCTTATTGACGGTGAACACTGAAGCTTTCTTT

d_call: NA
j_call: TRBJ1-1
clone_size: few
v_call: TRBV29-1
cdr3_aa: CSVEPGKGGATEAFF
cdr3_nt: TGCAGCGTTGAGCCTGGGAAGGGGGGGGCGACTGAAGCTTTCTTT

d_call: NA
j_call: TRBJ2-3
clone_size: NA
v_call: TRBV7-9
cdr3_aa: CASSPTRVVADTQYF
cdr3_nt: TGTGCCAGCAGCCCGACTAGAGTCGTCGCAGATACGCAGTATTTT

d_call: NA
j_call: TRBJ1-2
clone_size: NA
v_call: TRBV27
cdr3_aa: CASSGRGSLNYGYTF
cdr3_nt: TGTGCCAGCAGTGGGCGGGGCAGCCTAAACTATGGCTACACCTTC

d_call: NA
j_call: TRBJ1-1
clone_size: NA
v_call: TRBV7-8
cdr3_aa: CASRSGAGMNTEAFF
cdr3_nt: TGTGCCAGCAGGAGTGGGGCAGGCATGAACACTGAAGCTTTCTTT

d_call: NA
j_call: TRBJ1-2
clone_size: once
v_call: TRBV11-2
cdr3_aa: CASSLVANYGYTF
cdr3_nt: TGTGCCAGCAGCTTAGTGGCTAACTATGGCTACACCTTC